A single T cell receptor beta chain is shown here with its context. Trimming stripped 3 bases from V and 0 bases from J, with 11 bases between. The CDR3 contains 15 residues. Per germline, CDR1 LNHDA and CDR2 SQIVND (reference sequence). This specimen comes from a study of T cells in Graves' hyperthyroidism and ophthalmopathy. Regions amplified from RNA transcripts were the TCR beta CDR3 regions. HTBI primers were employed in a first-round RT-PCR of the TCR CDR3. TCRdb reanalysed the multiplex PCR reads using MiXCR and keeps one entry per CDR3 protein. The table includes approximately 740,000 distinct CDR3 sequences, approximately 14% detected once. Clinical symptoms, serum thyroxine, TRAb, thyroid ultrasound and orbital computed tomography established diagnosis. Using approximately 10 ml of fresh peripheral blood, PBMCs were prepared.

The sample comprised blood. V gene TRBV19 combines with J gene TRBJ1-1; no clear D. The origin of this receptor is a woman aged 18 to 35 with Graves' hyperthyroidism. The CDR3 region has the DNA TGTGCCAGTAGTATGGCGGGGAGTCTGAACACTGAAGCTTTCTTT. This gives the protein CASSMAGSLNTEAFF.